These 8 T cell receptor beta chains came from one sample sequenced in a study of TIL therapy for anti-PD-1-resistant metastatic lung cancer (dated by TCRdb to the early 2020s). TCR beta CDR3 regions were amplified from genomic DNA with the immunoSEQ v3 hsTCRB kit using bias-controlled multiplex PCR. TCRdb carries this immuneACCESS record with in-frame sequences only. Its versions omit some clonotypes, under half of them owing to an unresolved V gene in the studies checked, with the rest unexplained. The sample includes 50,000 to 70,000 clones, with about 69% observed a single time. The leading ten clones occupy over 6.5% of the sample. In light of the paper, this sample's time point label describes: pre-treatment sample, taken before nivolumab and TIL therapy. The material sequenced was blood, taken at baseline. These receptor sequences come from a person between 25 and 79 years old with non-small cell lung cancer.

The rearrangement links TRBV7-9 to TRBJ2-6, with unresolved D. CDR1 and CDR2 from the germline V gene are SEHNR and FQNEAQ (reference sequence). V lost 8 bases and J 0 bases, leaving 8 bases between the germline ends. The CDR3 contains 14 residues. CDR3 in DNA: TGTGCCAGCGCCACATACTCTGGGGCCAACGTCCTGACTTTC. The encoded protein is CASATYSGANVLTF.

The chain is built from TRBV18 and TRBJ2-5; D unresolved. The germline CDR1 and CDR2 sequences are KGHSH and LQKENI. The V and J ends lost 6 bases and 0 bases respectively, with 8 bases between them. The CDR3 has 13 residues. The CDR3 coding sequence is TGTGCCAGCTCCCTACCAAACCAAGAGACCCAGTACTTC. Translation: CASSLPNQETQYF.

This clone was counted between two and nine times. The chain recombines TRBV2 with TRBJ2-7; maybe TRBD2 (6 bases). This CDR3 comprises 12 residues. Trimming cost V 5 bases and J 7 bases, with 12 bases left between them. Germline CDR1 reads SNHLY; CDR2 reads FYNNEI. The CDR3 DNA reads TGTGCCAGCAGTATGAAGGCGGGGGAGCAGTACTTC. This gives the protein CASSMKAGEQYF.

This clone was counted a few times. This chain connects TRBV2 to TRBJ1-1; the D gene is possibly TRBD1 (6 bases). The length of the CDR3 is 12 residues. Trimming pared 5 bases from V and 6 bases from J, leaving 10 bases between. The V gene's germline CDR1 is SNHLY and CDR2 FYNNEI. The CDR3 DNA reads TGTGCCAGCAGTCAACAGGGTTCTGAAGCTTTCTTT. This codes for CASSQQGSEAFF.

This clone was seen a single time. This chain connects TRBV28 to TRBJ2-3; 9 bases align to TRBD2. The V gene's germline CDR1 is MDHEN and CDR2 SYDVKM. The ends lost 4 bases at V and 3 bases at J; junction bases unmatched: 8. The length of the CDR3 is 16 residues. This chain's CDR3 is CASSSFSGRRTDTQYF. DNA of the CDR3: TGTGCCAGCAGTTCCTTTAGCGGGAGAAGAACAGATACGCAGTATTTT.

This clone was counted once. V gene TRBV6-5 combines with J gene TRBJ1-1, with 7 bases that match TRBD1. The CDR3 is 15 residues long. Unmatched junction bases numbered 6, after V lost 1 base and J lost 4 bases. Germline V lookup: CDR1 MNHEY, CDR2 SVGAGI. The CDR3 loop reads CASSYLTGLSTEAFF. The CDR3 coding sequence is TGTGCCAGCAGTTACTTGACAGGGTTAAGCACTGAAGCTTTCTTT.

The gene calls are TRBV30 and TRBJ1-3; D is ambiguous. V dropped 3 bases and J dropped 3 bases, with 15 bases sitting between them. The CDR3 loop spans 15 amino acids. From germline, CDR1 is GTSNPN and CDR2 SVGIG (reference sequence). The CDR3 DNA follows: TGTGCCTGGAGGTGGAAGGCAGGACGTGGAAACACCATATATTTT. Protein: CAWRWKAGRGNTIYF.

As to this clone: The same CDR3 also results from other DNA sequences found in this sample. The chain is built from TRBV7-2 and TRBJ2-3, with D unclear. Trimming shortened V by 5 bases and J by 6 bases, and 6 bases separated the two germline ends. CDR3 length: 11 residues. Germline-derived CDR1 and CDR2 are SGHTA and FQGNSA. CDR3 sequence reads: CASSLWDTQYF. The CDR3 nucleotides read TGTGCCAGCAGCCTGTGGGATACGCAGTATTTT.